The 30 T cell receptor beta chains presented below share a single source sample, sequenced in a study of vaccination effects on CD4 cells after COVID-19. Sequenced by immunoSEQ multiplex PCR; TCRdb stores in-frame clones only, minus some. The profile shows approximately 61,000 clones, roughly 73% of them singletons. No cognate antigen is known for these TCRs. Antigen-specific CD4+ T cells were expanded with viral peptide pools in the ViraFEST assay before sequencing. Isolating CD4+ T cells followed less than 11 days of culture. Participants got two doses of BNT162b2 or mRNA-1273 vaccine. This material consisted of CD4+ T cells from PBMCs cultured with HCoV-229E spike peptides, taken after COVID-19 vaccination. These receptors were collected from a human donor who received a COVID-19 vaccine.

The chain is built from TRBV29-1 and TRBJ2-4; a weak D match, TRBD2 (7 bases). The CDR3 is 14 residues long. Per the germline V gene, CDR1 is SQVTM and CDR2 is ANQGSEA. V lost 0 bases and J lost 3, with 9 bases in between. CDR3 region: CSVEEGGGKNIQYF. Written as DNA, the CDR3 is TGCAGCGTTGAAGAGGGAGGGGGCAAAAACATTCAGTACTTC.

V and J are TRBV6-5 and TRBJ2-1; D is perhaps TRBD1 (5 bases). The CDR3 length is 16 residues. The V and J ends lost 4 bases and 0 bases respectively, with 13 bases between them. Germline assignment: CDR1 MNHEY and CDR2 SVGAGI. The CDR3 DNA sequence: TGTGCCAGCAGTTTAAAAAGACAGAGCTCCTACAATGAGCAGTTCTTC. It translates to CASSLKRQSSYNEQFF.

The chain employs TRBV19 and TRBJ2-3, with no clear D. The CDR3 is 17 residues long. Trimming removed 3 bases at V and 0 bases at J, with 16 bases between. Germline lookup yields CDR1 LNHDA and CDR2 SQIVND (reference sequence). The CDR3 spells CASSIYAGTLSTDTQYF. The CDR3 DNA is TGTGCCAGTAGTATTTACGCAGGCACGCTTAGCACAGATACGCAGTATTTT.

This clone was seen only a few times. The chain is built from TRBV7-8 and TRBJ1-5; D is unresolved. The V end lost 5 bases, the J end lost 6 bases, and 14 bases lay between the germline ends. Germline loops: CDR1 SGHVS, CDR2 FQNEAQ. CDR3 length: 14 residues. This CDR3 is CASSPESGAQPQHF. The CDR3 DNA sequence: TGTGCCAGCAGCCCGGAATCCGGAGCTCAGCCCCAGCATTTT. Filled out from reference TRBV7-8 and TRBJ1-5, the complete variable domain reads GAGVSQSPRYKVAKRGQDVALRCDPISGHVSLFWYQQALGQGPEFLTYFQNEAQLDKSGLPSDRFFAERPEGSVSTLKIQRTQQEDSAVYLCASSPESGAQPQHFGDGTRLSIL.

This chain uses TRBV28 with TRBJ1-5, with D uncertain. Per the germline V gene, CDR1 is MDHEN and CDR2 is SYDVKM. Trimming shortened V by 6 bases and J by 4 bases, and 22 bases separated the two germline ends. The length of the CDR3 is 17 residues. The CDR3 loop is CASRRSLGAGANQPQHF. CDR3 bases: TGTGCCAGCAGGCGCTCTTTAGGTGCTGGCGCAAATCAGCCCCAGCATTTT.

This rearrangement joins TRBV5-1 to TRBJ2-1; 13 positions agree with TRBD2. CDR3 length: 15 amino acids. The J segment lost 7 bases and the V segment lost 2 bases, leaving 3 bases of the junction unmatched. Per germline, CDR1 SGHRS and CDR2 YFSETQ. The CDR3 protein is CASSLLAGGPNEQFF. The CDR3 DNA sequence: TGCGCCAGCAGCTTACTAGCGGGGGGGCCGAATGAGCAGTTCTTC.

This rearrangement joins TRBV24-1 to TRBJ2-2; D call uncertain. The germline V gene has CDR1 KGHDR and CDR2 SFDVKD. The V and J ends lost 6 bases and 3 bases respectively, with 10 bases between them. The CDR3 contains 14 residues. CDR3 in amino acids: CATSLPSDTGELFF. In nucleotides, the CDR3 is TGTGCCACCAGTCTCCCGTCAGACACCGGGGAGCTGTTTTTT.

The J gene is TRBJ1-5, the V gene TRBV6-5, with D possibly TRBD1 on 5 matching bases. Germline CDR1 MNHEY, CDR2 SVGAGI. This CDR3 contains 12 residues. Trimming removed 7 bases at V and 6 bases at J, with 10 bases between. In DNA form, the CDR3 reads TGTGCCAGCAACATAGGGGCTCAGCCCCAGCATTTT. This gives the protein CASNIGAQPQHF.

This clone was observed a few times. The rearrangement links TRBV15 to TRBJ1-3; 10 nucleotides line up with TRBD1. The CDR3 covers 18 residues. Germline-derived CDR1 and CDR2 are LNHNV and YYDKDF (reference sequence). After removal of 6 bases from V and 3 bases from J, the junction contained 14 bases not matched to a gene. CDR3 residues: CATRSLDRGNQFGNTIYF. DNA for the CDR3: TGTGCCACCAGATCGCTGGACAGGGGGAATCAATTTGGAAACACCATATATTTT.

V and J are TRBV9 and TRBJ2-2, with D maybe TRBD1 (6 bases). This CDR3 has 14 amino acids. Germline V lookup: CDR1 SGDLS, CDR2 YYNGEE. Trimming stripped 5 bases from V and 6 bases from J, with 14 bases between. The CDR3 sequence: CASSWTAHSGELFF. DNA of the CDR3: TGTGCCAGCAGTTGGACAGCCCACTCCGGGGAGCTGTTTTTT. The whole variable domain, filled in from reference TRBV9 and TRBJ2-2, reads DSGVTQTPKHLITATGQRVTLRCSPRSGDLSVYWYQQSLDQGLQFLIQYYNGEERAKGNILERFSAQQFPDLHSELNLSSLELGDSALYFCASSWTAHSGELFFGEGSRLTVL.

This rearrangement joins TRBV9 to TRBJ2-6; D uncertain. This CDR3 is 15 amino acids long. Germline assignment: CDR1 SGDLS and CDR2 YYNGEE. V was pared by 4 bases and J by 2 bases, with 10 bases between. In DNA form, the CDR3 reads TGTGCCAGCAGCTTACAGCCCACTGGGGCCAACGTCCTGACTTTC. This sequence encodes CASSLQPTGANVLTF.

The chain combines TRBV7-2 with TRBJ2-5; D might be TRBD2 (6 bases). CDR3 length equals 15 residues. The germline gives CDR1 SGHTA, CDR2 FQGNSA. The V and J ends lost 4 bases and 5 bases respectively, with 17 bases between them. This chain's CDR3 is CASSSRSGTGETQYF. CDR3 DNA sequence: TGTGCCAGCAGCTCCCGTAGCGGCACTGGGGAGACCCAGTACTTC.

In nucleotides, the CDR3 is TGCGCCAGCTCGAGACGGGACAGGGGATACAATGAGCAGTTCTTC. It is translated as CASSRRDRGYNEQFF. The chain is built from TRBV10-2 and TRBJ2-1; 10 nucleotides match TRBD1. Germline values: CDR1 WSHSY, CDR2 SAAADI. The length of the CDR3 is 15 residues. Losses at the gene ends were 8 bases for V and 4 bases for J; bases not matched to a gene: 8.

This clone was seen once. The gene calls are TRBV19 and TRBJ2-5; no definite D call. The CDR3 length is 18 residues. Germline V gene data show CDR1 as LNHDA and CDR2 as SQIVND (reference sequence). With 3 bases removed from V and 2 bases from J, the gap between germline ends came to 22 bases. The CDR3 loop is CASSILNRARDGQETQYF. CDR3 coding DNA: TGTGCCAGTAGTATCCTCAATAGGGCGAGAGACGGACAAGAGACCCAGTACTTC.

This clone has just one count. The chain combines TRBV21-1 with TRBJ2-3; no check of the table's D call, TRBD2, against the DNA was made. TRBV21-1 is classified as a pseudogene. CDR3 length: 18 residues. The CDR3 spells CASSDPGTSGGRPDTQYF. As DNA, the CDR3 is TGTGCCAGCAGCGACCCCGGGACTAGCGGGGGGCGGCCAGATACGCAGTATTTT.

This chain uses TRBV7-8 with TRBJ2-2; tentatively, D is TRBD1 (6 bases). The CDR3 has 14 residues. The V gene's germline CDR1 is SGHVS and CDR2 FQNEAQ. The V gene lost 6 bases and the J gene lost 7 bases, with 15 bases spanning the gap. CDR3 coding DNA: TGTGCCAGCAGATCTCAGGGGTCGGGCGGGGAGCTGTTTTTT. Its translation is CASRSQGSGGELFF. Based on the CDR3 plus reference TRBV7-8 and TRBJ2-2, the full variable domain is GAGVSQSPRYKVAKRGQDVALRCDPISGHVSLFWYQQALGQGPEFLTYFQNEAQLDKSGLPSDRFFAERPEGSVSTLKIQRTQQEDSAVYLCASRSQGSGGELFFGEGSRLTVL.

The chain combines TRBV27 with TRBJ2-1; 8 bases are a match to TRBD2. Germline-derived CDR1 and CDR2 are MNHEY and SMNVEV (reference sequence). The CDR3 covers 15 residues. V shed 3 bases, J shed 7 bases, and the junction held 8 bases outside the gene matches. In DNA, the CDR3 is TGTGCCAGCAGTTTTTTAAGCGGGGGACGGAATGAGCAGTTCTTC. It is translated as CASSFLSGGRNEQFF.

The DNA for the CDR3 is TGTGCCTGGAGTGTACGAGACAGGGTTAATCAGCCCCAGCATTTT. Translated, it gives CAWSVRDRVNQPQHF. The chain uses TRBV30 and TRBJ1-5; the match to TRBD1 covers 7 bases. V shed 0 bases, J shed 4 bases, and the junction held 6 bases outside the gene matches. The CDR3 is 15 amino acids. Germline CDR1 is GTSNPN and CDR2 is SVGIG (reference sequence).

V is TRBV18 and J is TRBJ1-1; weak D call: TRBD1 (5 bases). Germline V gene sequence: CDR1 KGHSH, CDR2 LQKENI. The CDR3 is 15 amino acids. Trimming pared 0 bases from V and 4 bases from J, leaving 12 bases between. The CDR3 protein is CASSPPRGDTTEAFF. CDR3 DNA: TGTGCCAGCTCACCACCAAGGGGTGATACCACTGAAGCTTTCTTT.

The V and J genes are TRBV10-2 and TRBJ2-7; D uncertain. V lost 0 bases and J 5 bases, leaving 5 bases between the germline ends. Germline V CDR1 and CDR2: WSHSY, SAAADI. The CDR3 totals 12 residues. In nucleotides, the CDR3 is TGCGCCAGCAGTGAGTCGTATAACGAGCAGTACGTC. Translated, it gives CASSESYNEQYV.

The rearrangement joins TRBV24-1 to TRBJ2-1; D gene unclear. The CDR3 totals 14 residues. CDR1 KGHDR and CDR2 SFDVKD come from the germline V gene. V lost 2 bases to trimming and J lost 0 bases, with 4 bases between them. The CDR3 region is CATSDWFSYNEQFF. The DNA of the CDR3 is TGTGCCACCAGTGATTGGTTCTCCTACAATGAGCAGTTCTTC.

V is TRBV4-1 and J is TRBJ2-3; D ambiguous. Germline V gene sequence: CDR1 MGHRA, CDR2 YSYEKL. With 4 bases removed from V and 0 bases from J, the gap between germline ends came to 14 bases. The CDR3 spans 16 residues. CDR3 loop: CASSRLGIASTDTQYF. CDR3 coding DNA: TGCGCCAGCAGCCGCTTGGGAATAGCTAGCACAGATACGCAGTATTTT.

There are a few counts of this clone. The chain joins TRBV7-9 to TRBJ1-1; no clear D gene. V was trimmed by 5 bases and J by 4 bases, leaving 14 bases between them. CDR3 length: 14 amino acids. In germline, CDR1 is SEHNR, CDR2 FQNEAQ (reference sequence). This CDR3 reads CASSLTPAFTEAFF. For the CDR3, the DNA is TGTGCCAGCAGCCTGACTCCAGCGTTCACTGAAGCTTTCTTT.

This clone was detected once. In DNA form, the CDR3 reads TGTGCCAGCTCACCGACAGGGCTTGGGTCACCCCTCCACTTT. Translated, it gives CASSPTGLGSPLHF. This chain connects TRBV18 to TRBJ1-6; 7 bases are a match to TRBD1. Germline V lookup: CDR1 KGHSH, CDR2 LQKENI. CDR3 length: 14 residues. V lost 3 bases and J lost 10; bases outside the gene matches: 6.

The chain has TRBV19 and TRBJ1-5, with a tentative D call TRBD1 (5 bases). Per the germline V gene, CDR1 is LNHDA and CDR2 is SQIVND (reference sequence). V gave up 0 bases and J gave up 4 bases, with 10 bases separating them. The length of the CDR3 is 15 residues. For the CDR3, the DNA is TGTGCCAGTAGTATAGAGGGGACGGGAAATCAGCCCCAGCATTTT. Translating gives CASSIEGTGNQPQHF.

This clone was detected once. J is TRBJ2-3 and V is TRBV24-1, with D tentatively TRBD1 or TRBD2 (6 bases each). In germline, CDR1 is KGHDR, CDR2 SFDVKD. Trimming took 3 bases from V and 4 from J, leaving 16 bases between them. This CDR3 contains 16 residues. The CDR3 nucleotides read TGTGCCACCAGTGATCCAACAGGGTCGGGGGCAGATACGCAGTATTTT. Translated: CATSDPTGSGADTQYF.

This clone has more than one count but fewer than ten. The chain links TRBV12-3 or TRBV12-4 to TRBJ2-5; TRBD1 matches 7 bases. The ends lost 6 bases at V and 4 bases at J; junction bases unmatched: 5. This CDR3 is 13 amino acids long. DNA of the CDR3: TGTGCCAGCAGACGCCGACAGGGAGAGACCCAGTACTTC. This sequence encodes CASRRRQGETQYF.

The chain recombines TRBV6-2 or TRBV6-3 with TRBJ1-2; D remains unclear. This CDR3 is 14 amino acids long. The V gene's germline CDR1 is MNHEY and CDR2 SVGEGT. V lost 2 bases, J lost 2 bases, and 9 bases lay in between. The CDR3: CASSYDGINYGYTF. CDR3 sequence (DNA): TGTGCCAGCAGTTACGATGGTATAAACTATGGCTACACCTTC.

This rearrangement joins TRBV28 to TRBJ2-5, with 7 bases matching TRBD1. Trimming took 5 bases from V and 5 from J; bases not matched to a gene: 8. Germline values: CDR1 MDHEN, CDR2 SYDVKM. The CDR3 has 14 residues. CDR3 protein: CASSHGTVRETQYF. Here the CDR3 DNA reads TGTGCCAGCAGTCATGGGACAGTACGCGAGACCCAGTACTTC.

CDR3 loop: CASSRSRDPRRTSGRDTQYF. CDR3 nucleotide sequence: TGCGCCAGCAGCCGAAGCCGGGACCCAAGGAGGACTAGCGGGAGAGATACGCAGTATTTT. J is TRBJ2-3 and V is TRBV4-1; 13 bases fit TRBD2. Germline V lookup: CDR1 MGHRA, CDR2 YSYEKL. V shed 4 bases and J 5 bases; nucleotides not matched to a gene: 18. CDR3 length equals 20 residues.